This T cell receptor beta chain was identified during a study of regulatory T cells in long-lasting Graves disease. Study observations and caveats: Reduced TCR diversity was observed in persistent Graves' patients versus newly diagnosed patients.

TCR beta libraries were built with iRepertoire HTBI primers and Arm-PCR of CDR3 regions. Each CDR3 protein gets one entry after TCRdb re-called the multiplex PCR reads with MiXCR. The sample carries hundreds of thousands of distinct CDR3 sequences, around a fifth recorded once. Time point described: persistent/refractory GD, antithyroid drugs over 5 years with positive TRAb. The TCR library used RNA extracted from PBMCs. The CDR3 sequence is 14 residues long. In germline, CDR1 is SNHLY, CDR2 FYNNEI. V was trimmed by 3 bases and J by 6 bases, leaving 11 bases between them. This clonotype showed up many times. Its antigen is undetermined.

V is TRBV2 and J is TRBJ2-2; D remains unclear. Source: peripheral blood mononuclear cells (PBMCs), taken when the disease was refractory, from a patient treated with antithyroid drugs. The source of this sequence is a female donor with Graves disease. CDR3 residues: CASSEDPWAGELFF. The DNA of the CDR3 is TGTGCCAGCAGTGAGGATCCATGGGCCGGGGAGCTGTTTTTT.